Given below is one T cell receptor (beta chain) in context. In the original analysis: Counts of nucleated cells, estimated from reference gene primer amplification, were obtained. Here immunoSEQ multiplex PCR was the method, and the copy in TCRdb shows in-frame clones only, minus some. D and trimming come from the DNA, and the V and J calls and clone size come from that table. This table holds under 350,000 clones, around four fifths found once. The sample is drawn from a study of blood T cell repertoires in COVID-19. As for the study in general: The samples span acute and convalescent COVID-19 from the United States, Italy and Spain. Sources were T cells, B-cell-depleted T cells, or PBMCs; the material itself was cDNA or gDNA.

CDR3 length: 15 amino acids. Germline V gene lookup returns CDR1 LNHDA and CDR2 SQIVND (reference sequence). Trimming removed 4 bases from V and 2 bases from J, with 11 bases in between. This rearrangement joins TRBV19 to TRBJ2-2; weak D call: TRBD1 (6 bases). The sample consisted of peripheral blood. This sequence originates from a man aged 55 to 70 who had recovered from COVID-19. The CDR3 nucleotides are TGTGCCAGTAGTAACGGCAGGGGCAACACCGGGGAGCTGTTTTTT. It is translated as CASSNGRGNTGELFF. Looking up the rest from reference TRBV19 and TRBJ2-2 gives the full variable domain: DGGITQSPKYLFRKEGQNVTLSCEQNLNHDAMYWYRQDPGQGLRLIYYSQIVNDFQKGDIAEGYSVSREKKESFPLTVTSAQKNPTAFYLCASSNGRGNTGELFFGEGSRLTVL.